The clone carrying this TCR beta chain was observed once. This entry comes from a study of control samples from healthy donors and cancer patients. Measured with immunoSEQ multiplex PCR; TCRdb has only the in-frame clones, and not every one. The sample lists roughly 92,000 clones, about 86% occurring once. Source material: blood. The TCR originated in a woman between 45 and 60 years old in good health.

CDR3 coding DNA: TGTGCCAGTACCCCCCCGGCGGACTGGAGTGGCTACACCTTC. This translates into CASTPPADWSGYTF. The chain combines TRBV19 with TRBJ1-2; D call uncertain. Trimming cost V 7 bases and J 7 bases, with 19 bases left between them. The length of the CDR3 is 14 residues. CDR1 and CDR2 (germline): LNHDA, SQIVND (reference sequence).